These 11 T cell receptor beta chains share one sample of origin, sequenced in a study of regulatory T cells in long-lasting Graves disease. Time point defined: newly diagnosed GD, antithyroid drugs for less than 3 months. PBMC-derived RNA was used for the TCR library. Through Arm-PCR of CDR3 regions and iRepertoire HTBI primers, TCR beta libraries were built. TCRdb used MiXCR to reprocess the multiplex PCR reads, holding one entry per CDR3 protein. The profile covers more than 350,000 distinct CDR3 sequences, with more than 13% appearing a single time and about a sixth taken by the ten largest. These same data were also listed under a study on T cells in Graves' hyperthyroidism and ophthalmopathy.

The sequencing here drew on peripheral blood mononuclear cells (PBMCs), taken at new diagnosis, from a patient treated with antithyroid drugs. Every receptor here comes from a woman aged 25-40 years with Graves disease.

The chain carries TRBV6-5 and TRBJ2-2; 7 bases match TRBD1. V shed 2 bases and J 3 bases; nucleotides not matched to a gene: 12. Germline V lookup: CDR1 MNHEY, CDR2 SVGAGI. The CDR3 contains 18 residues. The CDR3 loop is CASSYAATGSSDTGELFF. CDR3 DNA sequence: TGTGCCAGCAGTTACGCCGCGACAGGGAGTAGTGACACCGGGGAGCTGTTTTTT.

This chain joins TRBV10-2 and TRBJ1-1; unclear D gene. Germline V gives CDR1 WSHSY, CDR2 SAAADI. The CDR3 spans 14 residues. Between the trimmed V and J ends, which lost 2 bases and 6 bases, there was a span of 13 bases. This chain's CDR3 is CASSEPQSFAEAFF. The CDR3 nucleotides are TGCGCCAGCAGTGAGCCCCAAAGCTTCGCTGAAGCTTTCTTT.

This clonotype was picked up many times. The chain recombines TRBV2 with TRBJ1-5, with D maybe TRBD1 (5 bases). V gave up 4 bases and J gave up 7 bases, with 11 bases separating them. CDR3 length: 13 residues. Germline V gene lookup returns CDR1 SNHLY and CDR2 FYNNEI. CDR3 coding DNA: TGTGCCAGCAGTGGAATCCAGGGACAGCCCCAGCATTTT. Protein product: CASSGIQGQPQHF.

The rearrangement links TRBV20-1 to TRBJ2-6; D is undetermined. CDR1 is DFQATT, CDR2 SNEGSKA, per germline (reference sequence). V lost 3 bases and J 1 base, leaving 4 bases between the germline ends. The CDR3 covers 13 residues. Here the CDR3 DNA reads TGCAGTGCTAGCCCATCTGGGGCCAACGTCCTGACTTTC. Amino acids: CSASPSGANVLTF.

This clonotype was picked up many times. V is TRBV6-1 and J is TRBJ2-1; 7 bases line up with TRBD2. The CDR3 is 15 residues long. Germline-derived CDR1 and CDR2 are MNHNS and SASEGT. The J segment lost 12 bases and the V segment lost 1 base, leaving 12 bases of the junction unmatched. Here the CDR3 reads CASSEGGGRRFRQFF. The CDR3, as DNA: TGTGCCAGCAGTGAAGGGGGGGGACGCCGGTTTCGGCAGTTCTTC.

Regarding this clonotype: Its ends do not fully match the called genes, so a read error is possible. This chain uses TRBV11-3 with TRBJ2-7, with D unclear. CDR3 size: 11 residues. The germline CDR1 and CDR2 sequences are SGHNT and YENEEA. The DNA for the CDR3 is TGTCCCAGCAGTGAAAACTACGAGCAGTACTTC. Amino acid sequence: CPSSENYEQYF.

As to this clonotype: Just one base apart from a much larger clone, this may be a read error. This chain links TRBV9 with TRBJ2-3; 9 bases are a match to TRBD2. The CDR3 covers 16 residues. In germline, CDR1 is SGDLS, CDR2 YYNGEE. V trimming: 3 bases; J trimming: 0 bases; junction bases outside the gene matches: 5. Here the CDR3 reads CASSELAGYSTDTQYF. CDR3 DNA sequence: TGTGCCAGCAGCGAACTAGCGGGCTATAGCACAGATACGCAGTATTTT. Filled out from reference TRBV9 and TRBJ2-3, the complete variable domain reads DSGVTQTPKHLITATGQRVTLRCSPRSGDLSVYWYQQSLDQGLQFLIQYYNGEERAKGNILERFSAQQFPDLHSELNLSSLELGDSALYFCASSELAGYSTDTQYFGPGTRLTVL.

This clonotype was observed at least ten times. The rearrangement links TRBV12-3 or TRBV12-4 to TRBJ1-5; tentative D call: TRBD1 (5 bases). The CDR3 is 14 residues long. Trimming removed 3 bases from V and 7 bases from J, with 13 bases in between. In nucleotides, the CDR3 is TGTGCCAGCAGTTTGGGGCAGATGGGACAGCCCCAGCATTTT. Translating it yields CASSLGQMGQPQHF.

In this sample, this clonotype turned up many times. The chain carries TRBV7-3 and TRBJ1-1; 8 bases map to TRBD1. Per germline, CDR1 SGHTA and CDR2 FQGTGA. This CDR3 has 15 residues. The ends lost 1 base at V and 5 bases at J; junction bases unmatched: 6. The CDR3 DNA is TGTGCCAGCAGCTTAAGTGGGACAGGTGTAACTGAAGCTTTCTTT. As protein: CASSLSGTGVTEAFF.

The rearrangement joins TRBV2 to TRBJ2-1; D not certain. This CDR3 spans 12 amino acids. The germline V and J ends were trimmed by 7 bases and 8 bases, with 12 bases remaining between them. CDR1 SNHLY and CDR2 FYNNEI come from the germline V gene. The CDR3 DNA sequence: TGTGCCAGCACTGGAAGGTCGGATGAGCAGTTCTTC. Amino acids: CASTGRSDEQFF. The full variable domain, completed using reference TRBV2 and TRBJ2-1, is EPEVTQTPSHQVTQMGQEVILRCVPISNHLYFYWYRQILGQKVEFLVSFYNNEISEKSEIFDDQFSVERPDGSNFTLKIRSTKLEDSAMYFCASTGRSDEQFFGPGTRLTVL.

Ten or more counts support this clonotype. This chain joins TRBV12-3 or TRBV12-4 and TRBJ2-1, with D possibly being TRBD2 (5 bases). CDR3 length equals 13 residues. The V and J ends lost 3 bases and 13 bases respectively, with 16 bases between them. As DNA, the CDR3 is TGTGCCAGCAGTTTGGTGGGATCGGCGGGTCAGTTCTTC. Amino acids: CASSLVGSAGQFF.